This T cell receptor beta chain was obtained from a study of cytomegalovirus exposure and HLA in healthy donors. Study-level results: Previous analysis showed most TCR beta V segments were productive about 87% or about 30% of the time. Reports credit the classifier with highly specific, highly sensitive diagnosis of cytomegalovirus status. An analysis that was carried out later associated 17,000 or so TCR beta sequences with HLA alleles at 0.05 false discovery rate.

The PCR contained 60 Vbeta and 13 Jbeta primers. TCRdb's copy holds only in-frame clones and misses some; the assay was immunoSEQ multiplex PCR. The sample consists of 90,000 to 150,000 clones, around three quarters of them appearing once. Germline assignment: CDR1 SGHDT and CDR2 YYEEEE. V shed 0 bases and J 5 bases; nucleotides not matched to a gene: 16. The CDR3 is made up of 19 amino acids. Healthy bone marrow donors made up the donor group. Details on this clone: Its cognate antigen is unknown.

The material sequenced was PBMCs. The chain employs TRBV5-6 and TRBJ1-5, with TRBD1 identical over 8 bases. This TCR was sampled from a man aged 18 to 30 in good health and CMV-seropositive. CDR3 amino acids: CASSLGLGAGGGRDQPQHF. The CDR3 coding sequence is TGTGCCAGCAGCTTGGGCCTTGGGGCAGGGGGCGGGAGAGATCAGCCCCAGCATTTT.